Listed below are T cell receptor beta chains from one sample, sequenced in a study of neurological immune-mediated disorders. Each CDR3 protein is one row after TCRdb ran MiXCR on the 5' RACE reads. The data show roughly 30,000 distinct CDR3 sequences, roughly 15% seen once. Sequencing was performed on CD4+ T cells from blood. These receptors were obtained from a female donor with HTLV-1-associated myelopathy (HAM/TSP). The CDR3 runs from the conserved cysteine through the conserved F or W. The D gene is left open where the match is weak. Clone size is stated in some rows and not others, as once, few, many or a class when expanded.

size	D	V	J	DNA	CDR3
many	.	TRBV12-5	TRBJ2-2	TGTGCTAGTGGTTTCGGGCTGGGCCGGGGGCACACCGGGGAGCTGTTTTTT	CASGFGLGRGHTGELFF
.	.	TRBV4-1	TRBJ2-3	TGCGCCAGCAGCACTGGACATAGCACAGATACGCAGTATTTT	CASSTGHSTDTQYF
many	.	TRBV12-3/TRBV12-4	TRBJ1-2	TGTGCCAGCAGTACCCATATGGGTTATGGCTACACCTTC	CASSTHMGYGYTF
many	TRBD2	TRBV7-3	TRBJ2-3	TGTGCCAGCAGCTCCGTCGAGGGAGGGAGGGCGGGCCCAGATACGCAGTATTTT	CASSSVEGGRAGPDTQYF
many	TRBD2	TRBV7-2	TRBJ2-7	TGTGCCAGCAGCCGGACTAGCGGGGGGACAAACTCCTACGAGCAGTACTTC	CASSRTSGGTNSYEQYF
many	TRBD2	TRBV5-1	TRBJ2-2	TGCGCCAGCAGCTTCGATAGCGGGATTAACACCGGGGAGCTGTTTTTT	CASSFDSGINTGELFF
many	.	TRBV20-1	TRBJ1-3	TGCAGTGCTAGAGAGAGCCCCTCGGCGGGGGCAGGAAACACCATATATTTT	CSARESPSAGAGNTIYF
many	.	TRBV6-1	TRBJ2-1	TGTGCCAGCAGGCTCCGGGAAAGAGTTTTTGATGAGCAGTTCTTC	CASRLRERVFDEQFF
many	.	TRBV5-1	TRBJ2-2	TGCGCCAGCAGCTTGGTCCTAGCGCTAAACACCGGGGAGCTGTTTTTT	CASSLVLALNTGELFF
medium-sized	TRBD2	TRBV10-3	TRBJ2-1	TGTGCCATCAGTCCCTGGACTAGCGGCTCCTACAATGAGCAGTTCTTC	CAISPWTSGSYNEQFF
many	TRBD2	TRBV4-2	TRBJ2-3	TGTGCCAGCAGCCAAGATCGGACTAGCGGGATGCCAGATACGCAGTATTTT	CASSQDRTSGMPDTQYF
many	TRBD1	TRBV6-1	TRBJ2-3	TGTGCCAGCAGAAGCTGGGGAAGACAGGGGGCAGGAGATACGCAGTATTTT	CASRSWGRQGAGDTQYF
many	TRBD2	TRBV20-1	TRBJ2-1	TGCAGTGCTAGCCAGAGGACTAGGGAGTTCTTC	CSASQRTREFF